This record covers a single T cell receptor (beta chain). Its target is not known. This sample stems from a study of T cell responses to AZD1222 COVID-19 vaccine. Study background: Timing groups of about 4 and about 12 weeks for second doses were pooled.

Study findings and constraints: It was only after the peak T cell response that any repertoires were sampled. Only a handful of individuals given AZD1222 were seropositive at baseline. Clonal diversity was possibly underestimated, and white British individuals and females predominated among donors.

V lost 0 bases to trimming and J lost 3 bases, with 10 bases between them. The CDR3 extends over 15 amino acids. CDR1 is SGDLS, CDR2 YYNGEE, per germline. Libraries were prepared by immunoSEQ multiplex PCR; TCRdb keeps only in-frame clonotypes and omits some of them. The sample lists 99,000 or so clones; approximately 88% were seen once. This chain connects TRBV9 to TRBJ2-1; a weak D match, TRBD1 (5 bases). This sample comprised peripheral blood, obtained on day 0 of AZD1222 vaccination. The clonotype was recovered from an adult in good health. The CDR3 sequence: CASSVGGLDYNEQFF. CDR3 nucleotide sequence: TGTGCCAGCAGCGTAGGGGGCCTAGACTACAATGAGCAGTTCTTC.